These 21 T cell receptor beta chains originate from one sample sequenced in a study of cytomegalovirus exposure and HLA in healthy donors. Primers included in the PCR were 60 Vbeta and 13 Jbeta primers. TCRdb's table, derived via immunoSEQ multiplex PCR, lists solely in-frame clones and lacks some. The profile shows about 110,000 clones, 76% of them singletons. Sequencing was done on a sample of PBMCs. All receptors come from a man in his forties in good health and CMV-seropositive.

J is TRBJ1-4 and V is TRBV28; 7 nucleotides match TRBD1. The CDR3 is made up of 15 amino acids. The V gene end was trimmed by 8 bases and the J gene end by 0 bases; junction bases not matched to a gene: 6. Germline values: CDR1 MDHEN, CDR2 SYDVKM. CDR3 DNA sequence: TGTGCCAGCCGTCGGGACAGCTCAACTAATGAAAAACTGTTTTTT. Protein product: CASRRDSSTNEKLFF.

Turning to this clone: Mismatch with germline at one junction end may stem from a read error. The chain is built from TRBV7-9 and TRBJ2-7; 13 bases match TRBD2. This CDR3 contains 16 residues. The V gene's germline CDR1 is SEHNR and CDR2 FQNEAQ (reference sequence). CDR3 sequence reads: CSSSSLLAGGGREQYF. CDR3 sequence (DNA): TGTTCCAGCAGCTCCTTACTAGCGGGGGGGGGCAGGGAGCAGTACTTC.

The chain joins TRBV14 to TRBJ1-3; possible D gene TRBD1, 6 bases. CDR3 size: 17 residues. Per germline, CDR1 SGHDN and CDR2 FVKESK. V lost 4 bases to trimming and J lost 4 bases, with 20 bases between them. CDR3 region: CASSLVPFGGRGNTIYF. The CDR3 DNA sequence: TGTGCCAGCAGCCTAGTCCCCTTTGGGGGCCGGGGAAACACCATATATTTT.

This chain uses TRBV7-9 with TRBJ2-3, with D possibly matching TRBD2 (5 bases). Trimming removed 5 bases at V and 0 bases at J, with 12 bases between. The CDR3 spans 15 residues. Germline CDR1 SEHNR, CDR2 FQNEAQ (reference sequence). CDR3 sequence reads: CASSKGDSSTDTQYF. The CDR3 coding sequence is TGTGCCAGCAGCAAGGGAGATTCTAGCACAGATACGCAGTATTTT.

CDR3 sequence (DNA): TGTGCCAGCAGCTTAGCGGGGCGCACAGATACGCAGTATTTT. It encodes CASSLAGRTDTQYF. The chain joins TRBV7-3 to TRBJ2-3, with TRBD2 as a possible D gene (6 bases). Germline CDR1 and CDR2: SGHTA and FQGTGA. This CDR3 is built from 14 residues. V dropped 2 bases and J dropped 1 base, with 7 bases sitting between them.

This clone was observed once. V and J are TRBV7-3 and TRBJ1-1; 9 nucleotides line up with TRBD1. The CDR3 loop spans 16 amino acids. Germline CDR1 reads SGHTA; CDR2 reads FQGTGA. The V segment lost 6 bases and the J segment 2 bases; nucleotides outside the gene matches: 10. The CDR3 is CASRMTGGSANTEAFF. The CDR3 DNA reads as TGTGCCAGCAGGATGACAGGGGGGAGCGCAAACACTGAAGCTTTCTTT.

In nucleotides, the CDR3 is TGTGCCAGCAGCTTACTACAGGGATCCTACGAGCAGTACTTC. Translated: CASSLLQGSYEQYF. This rearrangement joins TRBV7-9 to TRBJ2-7; maybe TRBD1 (6 bases). The CDR3 length is 14 residues. Germline loops: CDR1 SEHNR, CDR2 FQNEAQ (reference sequence). V was clipped by 2 bases and J by 1 base, with 9 bases between them.

This clone was found once. This chain connects TRBV9 to TRBJ1-2; D possibly corresponds to TRBD1 (6 bases). The CDR3 totals 13 residues. V lost 4 bases, J lost 2 bases, and 9 bases lay in between. Germline values: CDR1 SGDLS, CDR2 YYNGEE. This CDR3 is CASSYTGNYGYTF. In DNA form, the CDR3 reads TGTGCCAGCAGCTACACAGGGAACTATGGCTACACCTTC. The full variable domain, completed using reference TRBV9 and TRBJ1-2, is DSGVTQTPKHLITATGQRVTLRCSPRSGDLSVYWYQQSLDQGLQFLIQYYNGEERAKGNILERFSAQQFPDLHSELNLSSLELGDSALYFCASSYTGNYGYTFGSGTRLTVV.

The chain couples TRBV18 to TRBJ2-2; unclear D gene. The CDR3 covers 13 residues. Trimming took 3 bases from V and 2 from J, leaving 4 bases between them. Germline CDR1 and CDR2: KGHSH and LQKENI. CDR3 region: CASSPLNTGELFF. For the CDR3, the DNA is TGTGCCAGCTCACCTTTAAACACCGGGGAGCTGTTTTTT.

This chain uses TRBV9 with TRBJ2-1; possibly TRBD1 for D (5 bases). Trimming cost V 0 bases and J 12 bases, with 16 bases left between them. Germline CDR1 and CDR2: SGDLS and YYNGEE. The CDR3 consists of 14 residues. This CDR3 reads CASSVDQGVGWQFF. The DNA for the CDR3 is TGTGCCAGCAGCGTAGATCAAGGGGTCGGGTGGCAGTTCTTC.

The chain recombines TRBV4-3 with TRBJ2-7; 7 bases are shared with TRBD1. Germline V CDR1 and CDR2: LGHNA, YSLEER. This CDR3 region has 15 residues. The junction had 5 bases not matched to a gene; V was cut back by 1 base and J by 2 bases. CDR3 nucleotides: TGCGCCAGCAGCCAAGCCAGACAGGGACCCTACGAGCAGTACTTC. It translates to CASSQARQGPYEQYF.

The chain employs TRBV4-1 and TRBJ1-5; D might be TRBD1 (6 bases). The CDR3 length is 15 residues. Germline V lookup: CDR1 MGHRA, CDR2 YSYEKL. The V end was cut by 0 bases, the J end by 3 bases, with 9 bases between. The CDR3 spells CASSQDRGPNQPQHF. In DNA, the CDR3 is TGCGCCAGCAGCCAAGACAGGGGCCCCAATCAGCCCCAGCATTTT.

This chain joins TRBV6-1 and TRBJ2-7; the match to TRBD2 covers 7 bases. In germline, CDR1 is MNHNS, CDR2 SASEGT. The CDR3 sequence is 14 residues long. Trimming cost V 5 bases and J 1 base; bases outside gene matches: 5. The CDR3: CASSSGLGSYEQYF. DNA of the CDR3: TGTGCCAGCAGTTCCGGACTAGGTTCCTACGAGCAGTACTTC.

V and J are TRBV30 and TRBJ2-5, with TRBD2 identical over 9 bases. The end of the DNA is better explained by TRBJ2-7, so the J call may be wrong. Germline assignment: CDR1 GTSNPN and CDR2 SVGIG (reference sequence). The CDR3 is made up of 14 amino acids. The CDR3 spells CAWSAGTSLYEQYF. The DNA for the CDR3 is TGTGCCTGGAGTGCCGGGACTAGCTTGTACGAGCAGTACTTC.

The chain is built from TRBV7-3 and TRBJ2-7; 13 bases fit TRBD2. Germline lookup yields CDR1 SGHTA and CDR2 FQGTGA. J lost 0 bases, V lost 3 bases, and 5 bases had no gene match. This CDR3 is built from 17 residues. The CDR3 reads CASSLTSGGTYSYEQYF. Here the CDR3 DNA reads TGTGCCAGCAGCTTGACTAGCGGGGGGACCTACTCCTACGAGCAGTACTTC. Variable domain in full (rest from reference TRBV7-3 and TRBJ2-7): GAGVSQTPSNKVTEKGKYVELRCDPISGHTALYWYRQSLGQGPEFLIYFQGTGAADDSGLPNDRFFAVRPEGSVSTLKIQRTERGDSAVYLCASSLTSGGTYSYEQYFGPGTRLTVT.

V and J are TRBV11-2 and TRBJ1-5; D may be TRBD1 (6 bases). The CDR3 sequence is 15 residues long. V shed 2 bases and J shed 2 bases, with 10 bases lying between them. CDR1 is SGHAT, CDR2 FQNNGV, per germline. CDR3 sequence reads: CASSLSRGGNQPQHF. CDR3 DNA: TGTGCCAGCAGCTTATCCAGGGGTGGCAATCAGCCCCAGCATTTT.

The V gene is TRBV13, the J gene TRBJ2-1; D is perhaps TRBD1 (6 bases). V lost 3 bases, J lost 8 bases, and 11 bases lay in between. Per the germline V gene, CDR1 is PRHDT and CDR2 is FYEKMQ (reference sequence). CDR3 size: 13 residues. CDR3 sequence reads: CASSFYREYEQFF. The CDR3 DNA is TGTGCCAGCAGCTTTTACAGGGAGTATGAGCAGTTCTTC.

This clone has just a few counts. V is TRBV6-5 and J is TRBJ1-4, with TRBD1 identical over 11 bases. CDR1 and CDR2 (germline): MNHEY, SVGAGI. J was trimmed by 7 bases and V by 6 bases; bases with no gene match: 7. The length of the CDR3 is 15 residues. Here the CDR3 reads CASSPGDRGSEKLFF. CDR3 nucleotides: TGTGCCAGCAGCCCCGGGGACAGGGGGAGTGAAAAACTGTTTTTT.

The chain couples TRBV7-2 to TRBJ2-3, with 13 bases fitting TRBD2. With V trimmed by 1 base and J by 8 bases, 6 bases remained unmatched. The CDR3 contains 16 residues. From germline, CDR1 is SGHTA and CDR2 FQGNSA. The CDR3 spells CASSLELAGGQRTQYF. The CDR3 nucleotides are TGTGCCAGCAGCTTAGAACTAGCGGGGGGGCAGCGTACGCAGTATTTT.

The chain joins TRBV7-6 to TRBJ2-4; D is undetermined. Trimming cost V 5 bases and J 4 bases, with 9 bases left between them. CDR1 is SGHVS and CDR2 is FNYEAQ in the germline V gene. The CDR3 length is 13 residues. The CDR3, as DNA: TGTGCCAGCAGCCCCCCCGGGAAAAACATTCAGTACTTC. This codes for CASSPPGKNIQYF.

V gene TRBV28 combines with J gene TRBJ1-6; D call uncertain. The V end lost 1 base, the J end lost 8 bases, and 9 bases lay between the germline ends. From germline, CDR1 is MDHEN and CDR2 SYDVKM. The CDR3 is 14 residues long. CDR3 DNA: TGTGCCAGCAGTTTATCGGGGAGTGATTCACCCCTCCACTTT. It codes for CASSLSGSDSPLHF.